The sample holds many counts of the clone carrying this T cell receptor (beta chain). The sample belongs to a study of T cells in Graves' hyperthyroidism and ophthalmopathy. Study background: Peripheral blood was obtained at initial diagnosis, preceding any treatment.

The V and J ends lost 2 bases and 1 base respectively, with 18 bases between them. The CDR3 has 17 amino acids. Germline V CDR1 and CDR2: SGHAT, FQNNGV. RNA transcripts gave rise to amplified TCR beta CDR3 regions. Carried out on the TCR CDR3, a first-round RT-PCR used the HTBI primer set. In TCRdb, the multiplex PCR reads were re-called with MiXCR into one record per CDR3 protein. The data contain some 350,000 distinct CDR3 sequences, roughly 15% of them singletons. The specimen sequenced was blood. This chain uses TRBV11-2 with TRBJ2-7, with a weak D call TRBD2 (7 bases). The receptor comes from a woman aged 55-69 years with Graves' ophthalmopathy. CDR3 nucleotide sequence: TGTGCCAGCAGCTTAAGGGGGATGAGCGGGAATTCCTACGAGCAGTACTTC. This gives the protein CASSLRGMSGNSYEQYF. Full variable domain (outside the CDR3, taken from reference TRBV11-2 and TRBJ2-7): EAGVAQSPRYKIIEKRQSVAFWCNPISGHATLYWYQQILGQGPKLLIQFQNNGVVDDSQLPKDRFSAERLKGVDSTLKIQPAKLEDSAVYLCASSLRGMSGNSYEQYFGPGTRLTVT.